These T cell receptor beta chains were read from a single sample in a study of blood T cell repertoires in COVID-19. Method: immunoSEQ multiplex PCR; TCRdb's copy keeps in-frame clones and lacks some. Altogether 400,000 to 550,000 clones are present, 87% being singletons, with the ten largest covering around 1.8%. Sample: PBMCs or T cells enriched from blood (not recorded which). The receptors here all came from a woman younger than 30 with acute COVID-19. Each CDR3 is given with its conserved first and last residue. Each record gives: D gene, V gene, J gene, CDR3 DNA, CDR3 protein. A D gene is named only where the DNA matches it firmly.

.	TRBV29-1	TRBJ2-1	TGCAGCGTTGGGGTGGGGAGCTCCTACAATGAGCAGTTCTTC	CSVGVGSSYNEQFF
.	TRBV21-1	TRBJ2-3	TGTGCCAGCAGCACCCAACGGGGGACTAGCGGCACAGATACGCAGTATTTT	CASSTQRGTSGTDTQYF
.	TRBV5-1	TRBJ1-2	TGCGCCAGCAGCAGTGACGGGAATATCTATGGCTACACCTTC	CASSSDGNIYGYTF
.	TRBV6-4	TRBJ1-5	TGTGCCAGCAGTACTACGGACAGAAGGGATCAGCCCCAGCATTTT	CASSTTDRRDQPQHF
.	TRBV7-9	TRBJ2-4	TGTGCCAGCAGCTTAGTCGGAGGTGGCAAAAACATTCAGTACTTC	CASSLVGGGKNIQYF
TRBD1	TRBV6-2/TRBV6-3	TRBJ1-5	TGTGCCAGCAGTTCCGACAGGGGAGGCAATCAGCCCCAGCATTTT	CASSSDRGGNQPQHF
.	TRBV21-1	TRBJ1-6	TGTGCCAGCAGACCCTGGGGGCTTTATTCACCCCTCCACTTT	CASRPWGLYSPLHF
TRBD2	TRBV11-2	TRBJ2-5	TGTGCCAGCAAAACTCCCCAGCGGGAGGGCCGAGAGACCCAGTACTTC	CASKTPQREGRETQYF
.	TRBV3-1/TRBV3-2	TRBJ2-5	TGTGCCAGCAGCCAATACAGGGTCCAAGAGACCCAGTACTTC	CASSQYRVQETQYF
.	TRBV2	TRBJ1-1	TGTGCCAGCAGCAACCCACTATCTGAAGCTTTCTTT	CASSNPLSEAFF
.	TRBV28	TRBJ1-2	TGTGCCAGCAGTTTACCCCCAGGGGCCTATGGCTACACCTTC	CASSLPPGAYGYTF
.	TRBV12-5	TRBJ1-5	TGTGCTAGTGGCAAAGGACAGACTAACAATCAGCCCCAGCATTTT	CASGKGQTNNQPQHF
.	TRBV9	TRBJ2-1	TGTGCCAGCAGCAACCCACAGGGTTTCGTCCTATACAATGAGCAGTTCTTC	CASSNPQGFVLYNEQFF
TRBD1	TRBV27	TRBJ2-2	TGTGCCAGCAGTTTATGGCGAGGGGGCGGTGTAAGCACCGGGGAGCTGTTTTTT	CASSLWRGGGVSTGELFF